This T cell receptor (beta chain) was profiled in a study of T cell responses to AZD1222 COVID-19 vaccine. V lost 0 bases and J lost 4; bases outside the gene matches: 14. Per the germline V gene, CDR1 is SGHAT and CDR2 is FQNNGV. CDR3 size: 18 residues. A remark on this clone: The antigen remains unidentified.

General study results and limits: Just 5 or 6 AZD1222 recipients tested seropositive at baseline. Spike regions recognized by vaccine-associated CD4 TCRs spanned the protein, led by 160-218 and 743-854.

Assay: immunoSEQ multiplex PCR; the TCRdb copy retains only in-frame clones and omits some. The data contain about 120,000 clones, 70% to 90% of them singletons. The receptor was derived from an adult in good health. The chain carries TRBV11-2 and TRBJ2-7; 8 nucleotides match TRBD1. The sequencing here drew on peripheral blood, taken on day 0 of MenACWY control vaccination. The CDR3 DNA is TGTGCCAGCAGCTTAGATGAGTGGGGTGAGACAGGGGTTTACGAGCAGTACTTC. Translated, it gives CASSLDEWGETGVYEQYF.